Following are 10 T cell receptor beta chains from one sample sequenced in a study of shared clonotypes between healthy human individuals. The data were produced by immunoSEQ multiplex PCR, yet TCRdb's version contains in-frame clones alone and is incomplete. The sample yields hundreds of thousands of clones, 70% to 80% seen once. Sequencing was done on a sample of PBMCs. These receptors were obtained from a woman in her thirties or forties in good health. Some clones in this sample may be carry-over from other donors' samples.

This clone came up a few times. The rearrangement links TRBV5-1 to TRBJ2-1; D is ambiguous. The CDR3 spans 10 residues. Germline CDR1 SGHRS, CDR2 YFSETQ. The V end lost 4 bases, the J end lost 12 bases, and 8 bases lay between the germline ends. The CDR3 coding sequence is TGCGCCAGCAGCCCCTCCCGGCAGTTCTTC. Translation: CASSPSRQFF.

DNA for the CDR3: TGCGCCAGCAGCTTGCGGAGTGGCGGGGGGCGCGATGAAGCTTTCTTT. This translates into CASSLRSGGGRDEAFF. The gene calls are TRBV5-1 and TRBJ1-1; possible D gene TRBD1, 6 bases. The CDR3 is 16 amino acids. V lost 1 base, J lost 7 bases, and 20 bases lay in between. CDR1 SGHRS and CDR2 YFSETQ come from the germline V gene.

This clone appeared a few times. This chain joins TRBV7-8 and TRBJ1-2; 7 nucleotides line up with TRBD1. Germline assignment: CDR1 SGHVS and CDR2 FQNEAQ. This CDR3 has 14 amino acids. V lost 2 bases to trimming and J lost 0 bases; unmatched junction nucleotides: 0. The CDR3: CASSLTGANYGYTF. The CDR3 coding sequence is TGTGCCAGCAGCTTAACAGGGGCTAACTATGGCTACACCTTC. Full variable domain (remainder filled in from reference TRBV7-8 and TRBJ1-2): GAGVSQSPRYKVAKRGQDVALRCDPISGHVSLFWYQQALGQGPEFLTYFQNEAQLDKSGLPSDRFFAERPEGSVSTLKIQRTQQEDSAVYLCASSLTGANYGYTFGSGTRLTVV.

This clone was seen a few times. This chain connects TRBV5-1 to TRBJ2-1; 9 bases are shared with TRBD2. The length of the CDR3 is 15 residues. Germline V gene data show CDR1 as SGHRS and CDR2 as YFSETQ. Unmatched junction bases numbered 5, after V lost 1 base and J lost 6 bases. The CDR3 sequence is CASSLKTSGSNEQFF. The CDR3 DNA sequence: TGCGCCAGCAGCTTGAAGACTAGCGGAAGCAATGAGCAGTTCTTC.

CDR3 in DNA: TGTGCCAGCTCACCACCGTCCGGGTACGAGCAGTACTTC. Translation gives CASSPPSGYEQYF. This chain uses TRBV18 with TRBJ2-7; D remains unclear. The germline V gene encodes CDR1 KGHSH and CDR2 LQKENI. The CDR3 has 13 residues. Trimming shortened V by 0 bases and J by 4 bases, and 7 bases separated the two germline ends. Using reference TRBV18 and TRBJ2-7 for the parts outside the CDR3, the full variable domain is NAGVMQNPRHLVRRRGQEARLRCSPMKGHSHVYWYRQLPEEGLKFMVYLQKENIIDESGMPKERFSAEFPKEGPSILRIQQVVRGDSAAYFCASSPPSGYEQYFGPGTRLTVT.

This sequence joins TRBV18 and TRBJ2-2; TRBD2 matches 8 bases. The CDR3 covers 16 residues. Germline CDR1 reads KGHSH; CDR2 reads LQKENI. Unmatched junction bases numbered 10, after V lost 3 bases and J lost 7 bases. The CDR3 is CASSPGGLDQGGELFF. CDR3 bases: TGTGCCAGCTCACCGGGGGGACTAGACCAAGGCGGGGAGCTGTTTTTT.

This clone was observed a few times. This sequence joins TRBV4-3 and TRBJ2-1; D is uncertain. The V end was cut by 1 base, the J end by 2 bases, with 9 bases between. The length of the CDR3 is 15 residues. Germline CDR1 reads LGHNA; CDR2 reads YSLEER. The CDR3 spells CASSQGPGTYNEQFF. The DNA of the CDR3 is TGCGCCAGCAGCCAAGGACCAGGAACCTACAATGAGCAGTTCTTC.

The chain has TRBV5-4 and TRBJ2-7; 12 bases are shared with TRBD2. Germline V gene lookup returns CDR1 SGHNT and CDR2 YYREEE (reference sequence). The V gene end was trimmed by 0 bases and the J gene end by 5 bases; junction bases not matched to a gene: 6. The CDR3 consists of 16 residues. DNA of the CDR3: TGTGCCAGCAGCTTGGGTAGACTAGCGGGAGCCCACGAGCAGTACTTC. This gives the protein CASSLGRLAGAHEQYF.

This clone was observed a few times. CDR3 nucleotides: TGCGCCAGCAGCTCCGGCGTCGCGGGAACCCAAGAGACCCAGTACTTC. This sequence encodes CASSSGVAGTQETQYF. The chain employs TRBV5-1 and TRBJ2-5; D is possibly TRBD2 (6 bases). The CDR3 is made up of 16 amino acids. Germline values: CDR1 SGHRS, CDR2 YFSETQ. V lost 3 bases to trimming and J lost 1 base, with 16 bases between them.

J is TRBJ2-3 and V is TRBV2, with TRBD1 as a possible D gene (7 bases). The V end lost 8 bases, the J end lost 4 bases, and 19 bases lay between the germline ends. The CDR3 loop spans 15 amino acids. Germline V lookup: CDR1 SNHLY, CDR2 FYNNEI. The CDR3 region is CASRRRQGGADTQYF. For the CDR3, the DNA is TGTGCCAGCCGAAGGAGACAGGGCGGGGCAGATACGCAGTATTTT.